Presented here are 13 T cell receptor beta chains from one specimen sequenced in a study of blood T cell repertoires in COVID-19. Sequencing was performed with immunoSEQ multiplex PCR; in TCRdb, only in-frame clones are kept and a portion is missing. The sample carries roughly 250,000 clones, 80% to 90% recorded once. Sequenced sample: PBMCs or T cells enriched from blood (not recorded which). Receptors were obtained from a woman aged 45-60 years who had recovered from COVID-19.

The chain recombines TRBV7-9 with TRBJ1-5; perhaps TRBD1 as D (6 bases). V lost 5 bases and J lost 5, with 10 bases in between. This CDR3 has 13 amino acids. Germline V gene data show CDR1 as SEHNR and CDR2 as FQNEAQ (reference sequence). CDR3 sequence: CASSQGQHQPQHF. CDR3 sequence (DNA): TGTGCCAGCAGCCAGGGGCAGCATCAGCCCCAGCATTTT. The full variable domain, with the rest looked up from reference TRBV7-9 and TRBJ1-5, is DTGVSQNPRHKITKRGQNVTFRCDPISEHNRLYWYRQTLGQGPEFLTYFQNEAQLEKSRLLSDRFSAERPKGSFSTLEIQRTEQGDSAMYLCASSQGQHQPQHFGDGTRLSIL.

The rearrangement uses TRBV7-2 and TRBJ1-1; no reliable D call. Trimming cost V 2 bases and J 2 bases, with 12 bases left between them. The CDR3 runs to 15 residues. The germline gives CDR1 SGHTA, CDR2 FQGNSA. The CDR3 DNA reads as TGTGCCAGCAGCTTACAATTTGGGAGAAACACTGAAGCTTTCTTT. Its protein is CASSLQFGRNTEAFF.

The rearrangement joins TRBV7-3 to TRBJ2-3; no definite D call. The germline V and J ends were trimmed by 4 bases and 2 bases, with 10 bases remaining between them. Per germline, CDR1 SGHTA and CDR2 FQGTGA. The CDR3 sequence is 14 residues long. The CDR3 reads CASSSYFPTDTQYF. CDR3 sequence (DNA): TGTGCCAGCAGCTCATACTTCCCCACAGATACGCAGTATTTT.

The genes are TRBV5-6 and TRBJ2-7, with TRBD2 matching over 7 bases. Trimming removed 2 bases from V and 5 bases from J; junction bases left unmatched: 4. CDR3 size: 13 residues. Germline CDR1 SGHDT, CDR2 YYEEEE. CDR3 nucleotides: TGTGCCAGCAGCTTTAGCGGGCCCCACGAGCAGTACTTC. Protein: CASSFSGPHEQYF.

V and J are TRBV10-3 and TRBJ2-1; tentatively, D is TRBD2 (6 bases). Germline lookup yields CDR1 ENHRY and CDR2 SYGVKD. V lost 0 bases and J lost 9, with 18 bases in between. The CDR3 loop spans 16 amino acids. The CDR3 nucleotides read TGTGCCATCAGTGAGTCGGATACGGGAGTCCTCGCTGAGCAGTTCTTC. It codes for CAISESDTGVLAEQFF.

This clone was detected only once. The V call is TRBV28, the J call TRBJ1-5; TRBD1 is a possible D gene (5 bases). V was clipped by 7 bases and J by 9 bases, with 19 bases between them. CDR1 is MDHEN, CDR2 SYDVKM, per germline. The CDR3 is 14 amino acids. CDR3 DNA: TGTGCCAGCACCCCAACAGGAACCATCCGGCCCCAGCATTTT. Translated: CASTPTGTIRPQHF.

This chain connects TRBV9 to TRBJ1-1; 10 nucleotides match TRBD1. Germline V gene sequence: CDR1 SGDLS, CDR2 YYNGEE. The CDR3 contains 16 residues. The trim removed 0 bases at V and 6 bases at J, leaving 8 bases unmatched. In nucleotides, the CDR3 is TGTGCCAGCAGCGTAGGGGCGGGACAGGGGTTCGCTGAAGCTTTCTTT. The encoded protein is CASSVGAGQGFAEAFF.

This chain joins TRBV25-1 and TRBJ1-5; 7 positions match TRBD1. V lost 6 bases and J lost 5; bases outside the gene matches: 7. Germline V gene lookup returns CDR1 MGHDK and CDR2 SYGVNS. This CDR3 is 14 amino acids long. CDR3 nucleotides: TGTGCCAGCAGACCTACAGGGGAGGATCAGCCCCAGCATTTT. Its translation: CASRPTGEDQPQHF.

This sequence joins TRBV9 and TRBJ2-7, with a weak D call TRBD1 (6 bases). Trimming cost V 0 bases and J 6 bases, with 10 bases left between them. The V gene's germline CDR1 is SGDLS and CDR2 YYNGEE. The CDR3 spans 13 residues. DNA for the CDR3: TGTGCCAGCAGCGTAGAACAGGGCGCCGAGCAGTACTTC. This codes for CASSVEQGAEQYF.

The chain is built from TRBV6-1 and TRBJ1-5, with D unresolved. Germline V CDR1 and CDR2: MNHNS, SASEGT. Trimming removed 2 bases at V and 3 bases at J, with 11 bases between. This CDR3 region has 15 residues. The CDR3 DNA reads TGTGCCAGCAGTGAACGGGTCCGATTCAATCAGCCCCAGCATTTT. It yields the protein CASSERVRFNQPQHF.

The rearrangement joins TRBV29-1 to TRBJ1-1; TRBD1 matches at 8 bases. CDR1 is SQVTM and CDR2 is ANQGSEA in the germline V gene. The V segment lost 6 bases and the J segment 1 base; nucleotides outside the gene matches: 10. CDR3 length: 15 residues. CDR3 amino acids: CSVRGAGGPNTEAFF. In DNA, the CDR3 is TGCAGCGTGAGGGGGGCAGGGGGCCCGAACACTGAAGCTTTCTTT.

V and J are TRBV10-2 and TRBJ2-4, with TRBD1 identical over 10 bases. CDR3 length equals 18 residues. CDR1 and CDR2 from the germline V gene are WSHSY and SAAADI. The V and J ends lost 4 bases and 1 base, in that order; junction bases with no gene match: 10. CDR3 protein: CASSVQRTGGPAKNIQYF. As DNA, the CDR3 is TGCGCCAGCAGTGTCCAGAGGACAGGGGGTCCGGCCAAAAACATTCAGTACTTC.

The chain has TRBV24-1 and TRBJ2-5; TRBD2 agrees at 12 bases. CDR1 is KGHDR and CDR2 is SFDVKD in the germline V gene. The V segment lost 7 bases and the J segment 6 bases; nucleotides outside the gene matches: 8. The CDR3 is 15 residues long. CDR3 loop: CATSSSGRAIKTQYF. CDR3 nucleotide sequence: TGTGCCACCAGCTCTAGCGGGAGGGCCATTAAGACCCAGTACTTC.